A selection of T cell receptor beta chains follows, all from one sample in a study of control samples from healthy donors and cancer patients. Profiled with immunoSEQ multiplex PCR; TCRdb holds only in-frame clones, not every one. This table has roughly 190,000 clones, about nine tenths appearing once. What was sequenced was blood. These TCRs come from a man under 40 in good health. CDR3s include the opening cysteine and the closing phenylalanine or tryptophan. A D gene is named only where the DNA matches it firmly. Some rows have no size entry. The others give once, few or many, or a class for an expanded clone.

clone_size d_call j_call v_call cdr3_length cdr3_aa cdr3_nt
. . TRBJ2-1 TRBV7-8 13 CASSNLQGYEQFF TGTGCCAGCAGCAATTTACAGGGCTATGAGCAGTTCTTC
. . TRBJ1-4 TRBV7-3 13 CASTREANEKLFF TGTGCCAGCACCCGAGAGGCTAATGAAAAACTGTTTTTT
. . TRBJ1-6 TRBV5-1 16 CASSLDPSTDNSPLHF TGCGCCAGCAGCTTGGACCCTTCCACAGATAATTCACCCCTCCACTTT
. . TRBJ2-3 TRBV5-1 15 CASSFSLGTTDTQYF TGCGCCAGCAGCTTCTCCCTTGGGACCACAGATACGCAGTATTTT
few TRBD1 TRBJ1-5 TRBV6-1 18 CASSEAGGTAGNGQPQHF TGTGCCAGCAGTGAAGCAGGCGGGACAGCGGGGAACGGGCAGCCCCAGCATTTT
. . TRBJ1-1 TRBV19 13 CASSITPYTEAFF TGTGCCAGTAGTATAACCCCTTACACTGAAGCTTTCTTT
. . TRBJ2-7 TRBV2 12 CASKSWVYEQYF TGTGCCAGCAAGAGCTGGGTATACGAGCAGTACTTC
. . TRBJ1-1 TRBV30 13 CAWTGPRHTEAFF TGTGCCTGGACAGGCCCGCGGCACACTGAAGCTTTCTTT
. TRBD1 TRBJ1-1 TRBV27 15 CASSFSTGAYTEAFF TGTGCCAGCAGTTTTAGCACAGGGGCCTACACTGAAGCTTTCTTT
. . TRBJ1-2 TRBV6-5 14 CASSPPGIRSGYTF TGTGCCAGCAGCCCACCGGGCATCAGGAGTGGCTACACCTTC
. . TRBJ1-2 TRBV10-1 11 CASGDNRGYTF TGCGCCAGCGGGGACAACCGGGGCTACACCTTC
. . TRBJ2-7 TRBV11-1 15 CASSYNFGTVYEQYF TGTGCCAGCAGTTATAATTTTGGGACGGTCTACGAGCAGTACTTC
. . TRBJ1-5 TRBV18 13 CASSRGIDQPQHF TGTGCCAGCTCACGGGGGATCGATCAGCCCCAGCATTTT
. . TRBJ2-4 TRBV9 14 CASSPTRAKNIQYF TGTGCCAGCAGCCCGACCCGGGCCAAAAACATTCAGTACTTC
. . TRBJ1-6 TRBV5-1 16 CASSSEGQIFDSPLHF TGCGCCAGCAGCTCCGAAGGACAGATTTTTGATTCACCCCTCCACTTT
. TRBD1 TRBJ2-7 TRBV6-4 16 CASSDSPGQGIGEQYF TGTGCCAGCAGTGACTCGCCGGGACAGGGGATCGGCGAGCAGTACTTC
. . TRBJ2-7 TRBV9 14 CASSVAGLTYEQYF TGTGCCAGCAGCGTAGCCGGACTTACCTACGAGCAGTACTTC
once TRBD1 TRBJ2-1 TRBV24-1 13 CATSEDRASPWFF TGTGCCACCAGTGAGGACAGGGCCTCCCCGTGGTTCTTC
once . TRBJ1-5 TRBV19 15 CASSISARGNQPQHF TGTGCCAGTAGTATTTCGGCCAGGGGCAATCAGCCCCAGCATTTT
. . TRBJ2-7 TRBV5-6 13 CASSLDPLNEQYF TGTGCCAGCAGCTTGGACCCATTGAACGAGCAGTACTTC
. . TRBJ2-1 TRBV28 15 CASSPQRRSGNEQFF TGTGCCAGCAGTCCACAGAGGAGGTCTGGCAATGAGCAGTTCTTC
. . TRBJ2-7 TRBV9 11 CASSDEYEQYF TGTGCCAGCAGCGATGAGTACGAGCAGTACTTC
. . TRBJ1-1 TRBV6-2/TRBV6-3 13 CASSPLGDTEAFF TGTGCCAGCAGCCCTCTGGGAGACACTGAAGCTTTCTTT
. . TRBJ1-6 TRBV3-1/TRBV3-2 16 CASSQTLTVYNSPLHF TGTGCCAGCAGCCAAACTCTGACAGTCTATAATTCACCCCTCCACTTT
. TRBD2 TRBJ2-7 TRBV5-1 16 CASSFGTSGGAGEQYF TGCGCCAGCAGCTTCGGGACTAGCGGGGGGGCCGGAGAGCAGTACTTC
. TRBD1 TRBJ1-6 TRBV6-5 14 CASSSTGGDSPLHF TGTGCCAGCAGTTCGACAGGGGGCGACTCACCCCTCCACTTT
. . TRBJ2-2 TRBV6-5 12 CASSYLPGELFF TGTGCCAGCAGTTACCTCCCTGGGGAGCTGTTTTTT
. TRBD1 TRBJ2-7 TRBV4-1 15 CASSHGQGEWYEQYF TGCGCCAGCAGCCACGGACAGGGGGAGTGGTACGAGCAGTACTTC
. TRBD2 TRBJ2-1 TRBV4-1 16 CASSHSSGGTYNEQFF TGCGCCAGCAGCCACTCTAGCGGGGGCACTTACAATGAGCAGTTCTTC
. . TRBJ2-1 TRBV6-1 16 CASSERGQGPWNEQFF TGTGCCAGCAGTGAAAGGGGCCAGGGACCTTGGAATGAGCAGTTCTTC
. TRBD2 TRBJ2-3 TRBV13 16 CASSLRERGGTDTQYF TGTGCCAGCAGCTTAAGAGAGCGGGGGGGTACAGATACGCAGTATTTT
. . TRBJ1-2 TRBV6-1 12 CASSEVDYGYTF TGTGCCAGCAGTGAAGTTGACTATGGCTACACCTTC
. . TRBJ1-1 TRBV4-2 16 CASSPEAEASPAEAFF TGTGCCAGCAGCCCAGAAGCAGAGGCCTCCCCAGCTGAAGCTTTCTTT
. TRBD1 TRBJ1-1 TRBV19 16 CASTRGQGVLNTEAFF TGTGCCAGTACCAGGGGACAGGGGGTTCTGAACACTGAAGCTTTCTTT
. TRBD2 TRBJ2-1 TRBV4-2 16 CASSQEMAGGPNEQFF TGTGCCAGCAGCCAAGAAATGGCGGGGGGGCCGAATGAGCAGTTCTTC
. . TRBJ1-1 TRBV7-2 15 CASGRWQTMNTEAFF TGTGCCAGCGGGAGGTGGCAGACGATGAACACTGAAGCTTTCTTT
. TRBD1 TRBJ1-1 TRBV30 14 CAWSFPTGALEAFF TGTGCCTGGAGTTTCCCGACAGGGGCCCTTGAAGCTTTCTTT
. . TRBJ2-7 TRBV7-9 11 CASSSAREQYF TGTGCCAGCAGCTCAGCCAGGGAGCAGTACTTC
. TRBD1 TRBJ1-1 TRBV30 13 CAWRPRGHTEAFF TGTGCCTGGAGGCCCAGGGGGCACACTGAAGCTTTCTTT
. TRBD1 TRBJ1-1 TRBV29-1 15 CSVFYRGLGGTEAFF TGCAGCGTTTTTTACAGGGGGCTGGGGGGCACTGAAGCTTTCTTT
. TRBD1 TRBJ2-1 TRBV7-7 14 CASSAGTAYNEQFF TGTGCCAGCAGCGCTGGGACAGCCTACAATGAGCAGTTCTTC
. TRBD1 TRBJ2-1 TRBV5-1 16 CASSRMGQGTYNEQFF TGCGCCAGCAGCAGAATGGGACAGGGGACTTACAATGAGCAGTTCTTC
. . TRBJ2-3 TRBV4-1 16 CASSLSSRGHTDTQYF TGCGCCAGCAGCCTCTCCTCGCGGGGCCACACAGATACGCAGTATTTT
. . TRBJ1-4 TRBV29-1 15 CSVGTGGVRNEKLFF TGCAGCGTTGGTACTGGTGGGGTACGAAATGAAAAACTGTTTTTT